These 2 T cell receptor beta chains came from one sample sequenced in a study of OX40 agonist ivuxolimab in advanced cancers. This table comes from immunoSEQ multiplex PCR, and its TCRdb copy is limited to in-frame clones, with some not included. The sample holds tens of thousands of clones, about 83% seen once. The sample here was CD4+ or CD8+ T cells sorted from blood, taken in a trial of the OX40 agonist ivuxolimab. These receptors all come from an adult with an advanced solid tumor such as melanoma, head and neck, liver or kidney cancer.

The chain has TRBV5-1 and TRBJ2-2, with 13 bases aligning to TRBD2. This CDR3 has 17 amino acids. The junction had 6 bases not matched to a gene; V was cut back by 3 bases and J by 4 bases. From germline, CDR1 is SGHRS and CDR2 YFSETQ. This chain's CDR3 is CASSSGLAGVSTGELFF. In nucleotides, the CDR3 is TGCGCCAGCAGCTCCGGACTAGCGGGAGTTTCCACCGGGGAGCTGTTTTTT.

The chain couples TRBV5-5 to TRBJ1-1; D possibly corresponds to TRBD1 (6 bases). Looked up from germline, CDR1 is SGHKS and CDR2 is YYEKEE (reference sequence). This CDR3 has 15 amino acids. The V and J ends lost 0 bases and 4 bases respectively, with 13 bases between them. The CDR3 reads CASSLVQGLATEAFF. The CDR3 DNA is TGTGCCAGCAGCTTGGTCCAGGGGTTGGCCACTGAAGCTTTCTTT. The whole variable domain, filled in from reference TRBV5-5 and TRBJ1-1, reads DAGVTQSPTHLIKTRGQQVTLRCSPISGHKSVSWYQQVLGQGPQFIFQYYEKEERGRGNFPDRFSARQFPNYSSELNVNALLLGDSALYLCASSLVQGLATEAFFGQGTRLTVV.